The 13 T cell receptor beta chains below come from one sample, sequenced in a study of blood T cells in healthy people across ages. A J-beta primer mix and a sample-barcoded 5' primer were used in a second PCR of about 7 to 12 cycles. TCRdb processed the 5' RACE reads anew with MiXCR; each CDR3 protein has one entry. The sample has fewer than 1,200,000 distinct CDR3 sequences, roughly a quarter seen once. This sample was shared with a second study, whose subject was T cells of mothers and their children.

The sequenced sample consisted of blood. The receptors stem from a girl aged 2-10 years in good health.

The chain couples TRBV9 to TRBJ2-3; D not certain. Germline V gene lookup returns CDR1 SGDLS and CDR2 YYNGEE. The ends were cut back, 0 bases at V and 6 bases at J, with 8 bases in the middle. The CDR3 has 13 residues. CDR3: CASSVAPADTQYF. The CDR3 DNA reads TGTGCCAGCAGCGTAGCTCCAGCGGATACGCAGTATTTT.

Ten or more counts support this clonotype. The gene calls are TRBV4-1 and TRBJ2-7, with D perhaps being TRBD1 or TRBD2 (5 bases each). CDR3 length equals 16 residues. Per the germline V gene, CDR1 is MGHRA and CDR2 is YSYEKL. V lost 0 bases, J lost 5 bases, and 17 bases lay in between. The CDR3 is CASSQDPNGAGHEQYF. The CDR3, as DNA: TGCGCCAGCAGCCAAGATCCGAACGGGGCAGGGCACGAGCAGTACTTC.

V is TRBV2 and J is TRBJ1-2; D gene ambiguous. The V end lost 6 bases, the J end lost 8 bases, and 10 bases lay between the germline ends. This CDR3 has 11 residues. CDR1 and CDR2 from the germline V gene are SNHLY and FYNNEI. This CDR3 reads CASRIMGGYTF. The CDR3 nucleotides are TGTGCCAGCAGGATAATGGGGGGCTACACCTTC.

The genes are TRBV29-1 and TRBJ2-4; 8 nucleotides line up with TRBD1. The germline gives CDR1 SQVTM, CDR2 ANQGSEA. V lost 1 base to trimming and J lost 3 bases; unmatched junction nucleotides: 5. The CDR3 totals 15 residues. CDR3: CSVEAGRGRKNIQYF. The DNA of the CDR3 is TGCAGCGTTGAAGCGGGCAGGGGGCGCAAAAACATTCAGTACTTC. Full variable domain (remainder filled in from reference TRBV29-1 and TRBJ2-4): SAVISQKPSRDICQRGTSLTIQCQVDSQVTMMFWYRQQPGQSLTLIATANQGSEATYESGFVIDKFPISRPNLTFSTLTVSNMSPEDSSIYLCSVEAGRGRKNIQYFGAGTRLSVL.

The rearrangement uses TRBV10-3 and TRBJ1-2; D is perhaps TRBD1 (6 bases). CDR1 ENHRY and CDR2 SYGVKD come from the germline V gene. Trimming removed 4 bases at V and 8 bases at J, with 26 bases between. This CDR3 contains 17 residues. CDR3 sequence reads: CAISAPGSGDPRDGYTF. The CDR3 DNA reads as TGTGCCATCAGTGCGCCCGGGTCAGGGGACCCTCGGGACGGCTACACCTTC.

This chain links TRBV3-1 with TRBJ2-1; maybe TRBD2 (5 bases). V shed 8 bases and J shed 0 bases, with 14 bases lying between them. Per germline, CDR1 LGHDT and CDR2 YNNKEL (reference sequence). There are 15 residues in the CDR3. The CDR3 coding sequence is TGTGCCAGCGAGTCTAGCTCTAGCTCCTACAATGAGCAGTTCTTC. Its translation: CASESSSSSYNEQFF.

This chain joins TRBV20-1 and TRBJ1-4, with a possible D match to TRBD1 (5 bases). V gave up 3 bases and J gave up 5 bases, with 10 bases separating them. Germline assignment: CDR1 DFQATT and CDR2 SNEGSKA (reference sequence). The CDR3 runs 13 residues. Here the CDR3 reads CSASRQPNEKLFF. Here the CDR3 DNA reads TGCAGTGCTAGCCGACAGCCAAATGAAAAACTGTTTTTT.

This clonotype came up a few times. The CDR3 loop is CASSLRDWETQYF. The CDR3 DNA reads TGTGCCAGCAGCCTCCGCGATTGGGAGACCCAGTACTTC. This rearrangement joins TRBV7-3 to TRBJ2-5; D is undetermined. The CDR3 spans 13 residues. V lost 5 bases and J 5 bases, leaving 12 bases between the germline ends. Germline-derived CDR1 and CDR2 are SGHTA and FQGTGA.

The chain couples TRBV6-5 to TRBJ2-5, with D perhaps matching TRBD2 (7 bases). This CDR3 has 15 amino acids. CDR1 is MNHEY and CDR2 is SVGAGI in the germline V gene. The V and J ends lost 4 bases and 5 bases respectively, with 17 bases between them. The CDR3 sequence is CASSLSGTTGETQYF. The DNA of the CDR3 is TGTGCCAGCAGTTTATCCGGGACTACAGGGGAGACCCAGTACTTC.

V gene TRBV11-2 combines with J gene TRBJ2-3; tentative D call: TRBD2 (6 bases). Germline lookup yields CDR1 SGHAT and CDR2 FQNNGV. This CDR3 comprises 13 residues. V was shortened by 11 bases and J by 4 bases, with 16 bases between the two germline ends. CDR3 sequence: CALRRVAADTQYF. CDR3 sequence (DNA): TGTGCCCTACGGAGGGTAGCCGCAGATACGCAGTATTTT.

The chain carries TRBV20-1 and TRBJ1-4, with a weak D call TRBD1 (5 bases). Germline loops: CDR1 DFQATT, CDR2 SNEGSKA (reference sequence). The CDR3 consists of 14 residues. The ends were cut back, 3 bases at V and 4 bases at J, with 12 bases in the middle. The DNA of the CDR3 is TGCAGTGCTAGGGGGCCTACCAATAATGAAAAACTGTTTTTT. It codes for CSARGPTNNEKLFF.

The rearrangement uses TRBV6-5 and TRBJ2-7; unclear D gene. CDR3 size: 14 residues. Germline V gene data show CDR1 as MNHEY and CDR2 as SVGAGI. V was cut by 4 bases and J by 3 bases, with 13 bases left in between. The CDR3 DNA reads as TGTGCCAGCAGTTCCCAGGCTCAGCGCTACGAGCAGTACTTC. It codes for CASSSQAQRYEQYF.

This clonotype was detected once. The chain has TRBV6-2 or TRBV6-3 and TRBJ1-1; the D is unclear. This CDR3 spans 15 amino acids. With 6 bases removed from V and 7 bases from J, the gap between germline ends came to 21 bases. Looked up from germline, CDR1 is MNHEY and CDR2 is SVGEGT. This CDR3 is CASSRRSEIHDEAFF. In nucleotides, the CDR3 is TGTGCCAGCAGCCGCCGATCCGAGATACATGATGAAGCTTTCTTT.